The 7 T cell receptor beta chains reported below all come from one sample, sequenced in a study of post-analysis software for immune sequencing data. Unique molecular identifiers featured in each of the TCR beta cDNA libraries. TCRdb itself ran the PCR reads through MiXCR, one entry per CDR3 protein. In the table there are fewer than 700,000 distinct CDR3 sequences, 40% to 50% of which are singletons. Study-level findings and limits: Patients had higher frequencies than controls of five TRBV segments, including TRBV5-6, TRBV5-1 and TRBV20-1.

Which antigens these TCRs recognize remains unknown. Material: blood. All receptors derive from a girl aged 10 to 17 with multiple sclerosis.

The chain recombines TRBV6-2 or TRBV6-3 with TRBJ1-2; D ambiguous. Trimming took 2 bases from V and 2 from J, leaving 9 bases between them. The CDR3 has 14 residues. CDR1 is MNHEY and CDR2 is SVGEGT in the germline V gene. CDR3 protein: CASSYQRSNYGYTF. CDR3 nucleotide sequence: TGTGCCAGCAGTTACCAACGATCGAACTATGGCTACACCTTC.

The CDR3 DNA reads TGTGCCAGCAGCCACCGGTTAGCGGGCCCCCAAGAGACCCAGTACTTC. Translation: CASSHRLAGPQETQYF. The V and J genes are TRBV3-1 and TRBJ2-5; 7 bases align to TRBD2. Trimming took 3 bases from V and 1 from J; bases not matched to a gene: 8. The CDR3 length is 16 residues. CDR1 is LGHDT and CDR2 is YNNKEL in the germline V gene (reference sequence).

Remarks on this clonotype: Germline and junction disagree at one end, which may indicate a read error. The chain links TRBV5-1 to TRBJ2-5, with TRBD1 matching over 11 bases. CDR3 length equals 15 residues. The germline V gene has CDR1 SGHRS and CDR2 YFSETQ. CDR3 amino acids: CTSSIGQGASETQYF. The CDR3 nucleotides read TGCACCAGCAGCATCGGACAGGGGGCTTCAGAGACCCAGTACTTC.

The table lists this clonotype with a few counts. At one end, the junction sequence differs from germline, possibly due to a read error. The CDR3 region is CARKGQDVLVCERYF. The CDR3 nucleotides read TGTGCCAGAAAAGGACAGGACGTATTAGTCTGCGAGCGGTACTTC. The chain has TRBV12-3 or TRBV12-4 and TRBJ2-1; 7 bases agree with TRBD1. This CDR3 spans 15 amino acids.

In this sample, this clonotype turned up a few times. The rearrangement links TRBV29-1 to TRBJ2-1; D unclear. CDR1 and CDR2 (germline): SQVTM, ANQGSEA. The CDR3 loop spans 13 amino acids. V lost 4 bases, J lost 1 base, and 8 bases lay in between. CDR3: CSVVSPSYNEQFF. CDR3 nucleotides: TGCAGCGTTGTGTCCCCTTCCTACAATGAGCAGTTCTTC.

The CDR3 DNA follows: TGCAGTGCTCGCGACAGAGGGGGAAGGGAGCAGTACTTC. It encodes CSARDRGGREQYF. V is TRBV20-1 and J is TRBJ2-7, with D possibly TRBD1 on 6 matching bases. Germline lookup yields CDR1 DFQATT and CDR2 SNEGSKA (reference sequence). The CDR3 covers 13 residues. V shed 5 bases and J shed 7 bases, with 18 bases lying between them.

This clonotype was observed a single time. CDR3 amino acids: CASSSGTGGRNQPQHF. CDR3 in DNA: TGTGCCAGCAGTTCCGGGACAGGGGGCCGTAATCAGCCCCAGCATTTT. J is TRBJ1-5 and V is TRBV6-6; 12 bases fit TRBD1. Germline values: CDR1 MNHNY, CDR2 SVGAGI (reference sequence). This CDR3 contains 16 residues. Trimming took 4 bases from V and 4 from J; bases not matched to a gene: 5.